The next 3 T cell receptor beta chains were all read from a single sample in a study of PD-L1 blockade in urothelial cancer. This table comes from immunoSEQ multiplex PCR, and its TCRdb copy is limited to in-frame clones, with some not included. Of tens of thousands of clones in the sample, 70% to 90% were seen once. Stated time point: pretreatment peripheral blood. The sample in question was PBMCs, obtained around atezolizumab (anti-PD-L1) treatment. These receptors all stem from a woman aged 55-75 years with urothelial cancer.

The chain has TRBV6-6 and TRBJ2-3; 9 bases align to TRBD1. The junction had 2 bases not matched to a gene; V was cut back by 6 bases and J by 1 base. CDR1 is MNHNY and CDR2 is SVGAGI in the germline V gene (reference sequence). The CDR3 runs to 14 residues. This CDR3 is CASRRTGGTDTQYF. As DNA, the CDR3 is TGTGCCAGCAGGAGGACAGGGGGCACAGATACGCAGTATTTT.

This clone was detected once. V and J are TRBV2 and TRBJ2-3, with TRBD1 identical over 8 bases. The CDR3 length is 13 residues. CDR1 SNHLY and CDR2 FYNNEI come from the germline V gene. V shed 6 bases and J 6 bases; nucleotides not matched to a gene: 5. The DNA of the CDR3 is TGTGCCAGCAGGACCAGGGGGCCTGATACGCAGTATTTT. Its translation: CASRTRGPDTQYF.

The V and J genes are TRBV19 and TRBJ1-2; the D gene is possibly TRBD1 (6 bases). There are 13 residues in the CDR3. CDR1 is LNHDA and CDR2 is SQIVND in the germline V gene (reference sequence). V lost 9 bases, J lost 8 bases, and 19 bases lay in between. In nucleotides, the CDR3 is TGTGCCAGCCGGCAGGACAGCCTTGGGGGCTACACCTTC. It is translated as CASRQDSLGGYTF.